A selection of T cell receptor beta chains follows, all from one sample in a study of blood T cell repertoires in COVID-19. The method was immunoSEQ multiplex PCR; TCRdb's version includes in-frame clones alone and lacks a portion of them. The repertoire holds 200,000 or so clones, with approximately 88% as singletons. Sequences were obtained from PBMCs or T cells enriched from blood (not recorded which). These receptors were taken from a woman aged 18-35 years who had recovered from COVID-19. Each CDR3 is given with its conserved first and last residue. D genes are given only for firm matches. A clone size is listed for some rows: how often the clone was seen (once, few, many), or a class if it is expanded.

J gene: TRBJ1-6
D gene: TRBD1
V gene: TRBV12-5
clone size: -
CDR3 protein: CASGLQGGSYNSPLHF
CDR3 DNA: TGTGCTAGTGGTTTACAGGGGGGATCCTATAATTCACCCCTCCACTTT

J gene: TRBJ1-1
D gene: -
V gene: TRBV18
clone size: -
CDR3 protein: CASSPLAKNTEAFF
CDR3 DNA: TGTGCCAGCTCACCACTTGCGAAGAACACTGAAGCTTTCTTT

J gene: TRBJ1-1
D gene: -
V gene: TRBV10-3
clone size: -
CDR3 protein: CAISGQNTEAFF
CDR3 DNA: TGTGCCATCAGTGGACAGAACACTGAAGCTTTCTTT

J gene: TRBJ1-4
D gene: -
V gene: TRBV4-1
clone size: -
CDR3 protein: CASSQYTGSNEKLFF
CDR3 DNA: TGCGCCAGCAGCCAATACACAGGGTCTAATGAAAAACTGTTTTTT

J gene: TRBJ2-2
D gene: TRBD1
V gene: TRBV24-1
clone size: -
CDR3 protein: CATGGQGSGELFF
CDR3 DNA: TGTGCCACCGGGGGACAGGGCTCTGGGGAGCTGTTTTTT

J gene: TRBJ2-1
D gene: -
V gene: TRBV5-6
clone size: -
CDR3 protein: CASSFDLGDSSQYNEQFF
CDR3 DNA: TGTGCCAGCAGCTTTGATTTGGGGGACTCCAGCCAGTACAATGAGCAGTTCTTC

J gene: TRBJ1-2
D gene: TRBD1
V gene: TRBV27
clone size: -
CDR3 protein: CASSSEGQGGYYGYTF
CDR3 DNA: TGTGCCAGCAGTTCGGAAGGACAGGGTGGCTACTATGGCTACACCTTC

J gene: TRBJ1-1
D gene: -
V gene: TRBV12-5
clone size: -
CDR3 protein: CASGGGAGIMNTEAFF
CDR3 DNA: TGTGCTAGTGGTGGGGGAGCGGGGATAATGAACACTGAAGCTTTCTTT

J gene: TRBJ1-2
D gene: -
V gene: TRBV7-2
clone size: -
CDR3 protein: CASSFSGIQGDLLGYTF
CDR3 DNA: TGTGCCAGCAGCTTTAGTGGGATACAGGGAGACCTGTTAGGCTACACCTTC

J gene: TRBJ2-1
D gene: TRBD2
V gene: TRBV7-9
clone size: -
CDR3 protein: CASSSRLAGHNEQFF
CDR3 DNA: TGTGCCAGCAGCTCTCGACTAGCGGGGCACAATGAGCAGTTCTTC

J gene: TRBJ1-4
D gene: TRBD1
V gene: TRBV7-9
clone size: few
CDR3 protein: CASGGTGKNEKLFF
CDR3 DNA: TGTGCCAGCGGGGGGACAGGGAAAAATGAAAAACTGTTTTTT

J gene: TRBJ1-3
D gene: -
V gene: TRBV11-2
clone size: -
CDR3 protein: CASSLDRDSGNTIYF
CDR3 DNA: TGTGCCAGCAGCTTAGACAGGGACTCTGGAAACACCATATATTTT

J gene: TRBJ2-2
D gene: -
V gene: TRBV7-9
clone size: -
CDR3 protein: CASTQYTGELFF
CDR3 DNA: TGTGCCAGCACCCAGTACACCGGGGAGCTGTTTTTT

J gene: TRBJ1-3
D gene: -
V gene: TRBV6-5
clone size: -
CDR3 protein: CASSTRQVAGNTIYF
CDR3 DNA: TGTGCCAGCAGTACACGTCAGGTGGCGGGAAACACCATATATTTT

J gene: TRBJ1-5
D gene: -
V gene: TRBV19
clone size: -
CDR3 protein: CASSTSTGGQPQHF
CDR3 DNA: TGTGCCAGTAGTACGTCGACGGGGGGACAGCCCCAGCATTTT

J gene: TRBJ1-5
D gene: -
V gene: TRBV7-9
clone size: once
CDR3 protein: CASSLEGITQPQHF
CDR3 DNA: TGTGCCAGCAGCTTAGAGGGGATCACTCAGCCCCAGCATTTT

J gene: TRBJ1-4
D gene: -
V gene: TRBV9
clone size: -
CDR3 protein: CASSVRTAENEKLFF
CDR3 DNA: TGTGCCAGCAGCGTTAGGACTGCCGAGAATGAAAAACTGTTTTTT

J gene: TRBJ2-1
D gene: TRBD1
V gene: TRBV19
clone size: -
CDR3 protein: CASLPTDRDNNEQFF
CDR3 DNA: TGTGCCAGCCTTCCGACGGACAGGGATAACAATGAGCAGTTCTTC

J gene: TRBJ1-6
D gene: TRBD1
V gene: TRBV5-6
clone size: -
CDR3 protein: CASSLPGQGRARSPLHF
CDR3 DNA: TGTGCCAGCAGCTTACCGGGACAGGGAAGAGCTCGGTCACCCCTCCACTTT

J gene: TRBJ2-7
D gene: TRBD2
V gene: TRBV10-1
clone size: -
CDR3 protein: CASSTSGGASEQYF
CDR3 DNA: TGCGCCAGCAGCACTAGCGGGGGGGCCTCCGAGCAGTACTTC

J gene: TRBJ2-3
D gene: -
V gene: TRBV9
clone size: -
CDR3 protein: CASSVGHTDTQYF
CDR3 DNA: TGTGCCAGCAGCGTCGGACATACAGATACGCAGTATTTT

J gene: TRBJ1-1
D gene: -
V gene: TRBV27
clone size: -
CDR3 protein: CASSLSRGGVTEAFF
CDR3 DNA: TGTGCCAGCAGTTTATCGAGGGGGGGGGTTACTGAAGCTTTCTTT

J gene: TRBJ1-6
D gene: TRBD1
V gene: TRBV9
clone size: once
CDR3 protein: CASRPLDRDNSPLHF
CDR3 DNA: TGTGCCAGCCGCCCTTTGGACAGGGATAATTCACCCCTCCACTTT

J gene: TRBJ1-3
D gene: -
V gene: TRBV2
clone size: -
CDR3 protein: CASGYRSSGNTIYF
CDR3 DNA: TGTGCCAGCGGTTACAGAAGCTCTGGAAACACCATATATTTT

J gene: TRBJ2-7
D gene: TRBD1
V gene: TRBV28
clone size: -
CDR3 protein: CASSSPGQGWEQYF
CDR3 DNA: TGTGCCAGCAGTTCCCCGGGACAGGGCTGGGAGCAGTACTTC